These 9 T cell receptor beta chains originate from one sample sequenced in a study of T cells in Graves' hyperthyroidism and ophthalmopathy. RNA transcripts yielded amplified TCR beta CDR3 regions. Initially, a first-round RT-PCR of the TCR CDR3 employed the HTBI primer set. Each CDR3 protein is one row after TCRdb ran MiXCR on the multiplex PCR reads. The sample yields about half a million distinct CDR3 sequences, 22% seen once. What was sequenced was blood. Receptors were obtained from a woman aged 70-85 years with Graves' ophthalmopathy.

The chain recombines TRBV18 with TRBJ2-7; D may be TRBD2 (6 bases). CDR3 size: 12 residues. Trimming removed 10 bases at V and 9 bases at J, with 19 bases between. The germline gives CDR1 KGHSH, CDR2 LQKENI. The CDR3 DNA reads as TGTGCCACCCAACCCTTACCGGGACTGCAGTACTTC. It specifies CATQPLPGLQYF.

This clonotype was counted a few times. The chain couples TRBV9 to TRBJ2-7; D is possibly TRBD1 (5 bases). Germline V gene lookup returns CDR1 SGDLS and CDR2 YYNGEE. The V end lost 3 bases, the J end lost 2 bases, and 15 bases lay between the germline ends. The CDR3 has 15 residues. DNA for the CDR3: TGTGCCAGCAGCGCAGGCGACAGCCAGACCTACGAGCAGTACTTC. This translates into CASSAGDSQTYEQYF. Together with reference TRBV9 and TRBJ2-7, the CDR3 gives the full variable domain: DSGVTQTPKHLITATGQRVTLRCSPRSGDLSVYWYQQSLDQGLQFLIQYYNGEERAKGNILERFSAQQFPDLHSELNLSSLELGDSALYFCASSAGDSQTYEQYFGPGTRLTVT.

Comments on this clonotype: A much larger clone differs from this one at a single base, so this may be a read error. This rearrangement joins TRBV7-2 to TRBJ2-1, with TRBD2 matching 10 bases. Germline CDR1 SGHTA, CDR2 FQGNSA. Trimming cost V 5 bases and J 8 bases; bases outside gene matches: 6. This CDR3 is 14 amino acids long. The CDR3 DNA reads as TGTGCCAGCAGCGCCACTAGCGGGGTTTATGAGCAGTTCTTC. Protein product: CASSATSGVYEQFF.

The J gene is TRBJ2-1, the V gene TRBV19; TRBD2 aligns across 9 bases. Germline loops: CDR1 LNHDA, CDR2 SQIVND (reference sequence). This CDR3 has 17 amino acids. J was trimmed by 2 bases and V by 3 bases; bases with no gene match: 8. CDR3 loop: CASSIRLAGYAYNEQFF. The CDR3 DNA reads as TGTGCCAGTAGTATCCGGCTAGCGGGATACGCCTACAATGAGCAGTTCTTC.

CDR3 sequence (DNA): TGCAGTGCTAGAGATCAGGGTAGCGGGACTAGCACAGATACGCAGTATTTT. It is translated as CSARDQGSGTSTDTQYF. This rearrangement joins TRBV20-1 to TRBJ2-3; TRBD2 agrees at 8 bases. The CDR3 loop spans 17 amino acids. Germline loops: CDR1 DFQATT, CDR2 SNEGSKA (reference sequence). The trim removed 0 bases at V and 0 bases at J, leaving 8 bases unmatched.

V gene TRBV7-9 combines with J gene TRBJ2-3; D is ambiguous. The ends were cut back, 1 base at V and 2 bases at J, with 13 bases in the middle. The CDR3 covers 16 residues. Germline lookup yields CDR1 SEHNR and CDR2 FQNEAQ (reference sequence). CDR3 nucleotides: TGTGCCAGCAGCTTAGGCCCAAAAACCCACACAGATACGCAGTATTTT. Translating it yields CASSLGPKTHTDTQYF.

This clonotype was picked up a small number of times. The CDR3: CASSPKLNEQFF. The CDR3 DNA follows: TGCGCCAGCAGCCCAAAACTGAATGAGCAGTTCTTC. The chain carries TRBV5-1 and TRBJ2-1; D gene uncertain. From germline, CDR1 is SGHRS and CDR2 YFSETQ. The CDR3 is 12 residues long. V shed 4 bases and J shed 7 bases, with 9 bases lying between them.

This clonotype has more than one count but fewer than ten. The V gene is TRBV28, the J gene TRBJ1-2; TRBD1 matches 9 bases. Trimming took 4 bases from V and 7 from J; bases not matched to a gene: 7. Looked up from germline, CDR1 is MDHEN and CDR2 is SYDVKM. This CDR3 is 14 amino acids long. The DNA for the CDR3 is TGTGCCAGCAGTTCCGCCGGGACAGGGTTTGGCTACACCTTC. It yields the protein CASSSAGTGFGYTF.

A few counts support this clonotype. This chain uses TRBV18 with TRBJ1-6, with D perhaps TRBD1 (6 bases). Germline V lookup: CDR1 KGHSH, CDR2 LQKENI. Between the trimmed V and J ends, which lost 3 bases and 7 bases, there was a span of 16 bases. The CDR3 spans 16 residues. Written as DNA, the CDR3 is TGTGCCAGCTCACCCACAGGGCCAATATTAAATTCACCCCTCCACTTT. Amino acid sequence: CASSPTGPILNSPLHF.